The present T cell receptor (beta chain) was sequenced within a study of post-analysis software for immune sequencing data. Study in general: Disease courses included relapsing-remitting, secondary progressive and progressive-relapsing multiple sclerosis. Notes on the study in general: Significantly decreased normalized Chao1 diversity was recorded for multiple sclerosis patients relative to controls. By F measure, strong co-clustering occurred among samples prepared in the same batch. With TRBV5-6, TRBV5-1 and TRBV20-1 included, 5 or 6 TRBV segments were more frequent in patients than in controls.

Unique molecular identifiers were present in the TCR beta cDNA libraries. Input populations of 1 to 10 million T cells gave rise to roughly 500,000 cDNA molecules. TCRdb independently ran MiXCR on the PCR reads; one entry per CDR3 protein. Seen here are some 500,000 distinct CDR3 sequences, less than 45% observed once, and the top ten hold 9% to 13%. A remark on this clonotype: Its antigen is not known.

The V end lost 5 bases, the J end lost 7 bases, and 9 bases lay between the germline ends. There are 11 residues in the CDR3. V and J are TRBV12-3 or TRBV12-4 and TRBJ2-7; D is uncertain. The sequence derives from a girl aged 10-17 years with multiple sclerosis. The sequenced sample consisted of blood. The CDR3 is CASSTTSEQYF. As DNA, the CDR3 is TGTGCCAGCAGTACGACTTCGGAGCAGTACTTC.